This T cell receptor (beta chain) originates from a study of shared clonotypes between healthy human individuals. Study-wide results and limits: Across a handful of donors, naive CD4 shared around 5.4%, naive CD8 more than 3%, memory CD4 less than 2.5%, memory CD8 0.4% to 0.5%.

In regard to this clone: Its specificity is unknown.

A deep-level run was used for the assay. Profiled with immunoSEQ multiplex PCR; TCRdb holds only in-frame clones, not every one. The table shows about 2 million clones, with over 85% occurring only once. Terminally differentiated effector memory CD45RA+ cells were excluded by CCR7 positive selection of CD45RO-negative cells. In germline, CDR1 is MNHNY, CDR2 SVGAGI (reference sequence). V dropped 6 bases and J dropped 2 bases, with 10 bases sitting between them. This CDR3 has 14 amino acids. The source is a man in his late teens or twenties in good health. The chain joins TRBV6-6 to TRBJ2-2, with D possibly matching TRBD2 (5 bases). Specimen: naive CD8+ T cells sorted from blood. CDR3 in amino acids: CASSPRTNTGELFF. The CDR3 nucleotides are TGTGCCAGCAGCCCTCGGACTAACACCGGGGAGCTGTTTTTT.